The sequence of this T cell receptor beta chain was determined in a study of blood T cell repertoires in COVID-19. Overall study context: From the United States, Italy and Spain came samples of acute and convalescent COVID-19.

V lost 4 bases and J 0 bases, leaving 14 bases between the germline ends. The length of the CDR3 is 15 residues. Germline loops: CDR1 SGHKS, CDR2 YYEKEE (reference sequence). Produced via immunoSEQ multiplex PCR; TCRdb's table is partial and in-frame only. The sample has some 120,000 clones; roughly 80% are singletons. The sequence came from a man aged 30-40 years with acute or convalescent COVID-19. What was sequenced was peripheral blood. The chain uses TRBV5-5 and TRBJ2-7; perhaps TRBD2 as D (6 bases). CDR3 residues: CASSMYSGPSYEQYV. The CDR3 DNA reads TGTGCCAGCAGCATGTATAGCGGTCCCTCCTACGAGCAGTACGTC.